This TCR beta chain was retrieved from a study of cytomegalovirus exposure and HLA in healthy donors. This CDR3 region has 16 residues. Germline V CDR1 and CDR2: GTSNPN, SVGIG (reference sequence). With V trimmed by 5 bases and J by 0 bases, 12 bases remained unmatched. The primer mix had 60 Vbeta and 13 Jbeta primers. Here immunoSEQ multiplex PCR was the method, and the copy in TCRdb shows in-frame clones only, minus some. The sample has approximately 90,000 clones, roughly 75% seen once; the top ten hold approximately 2.1%. The sequencing sample was made of PBMCs. The source is a man between 40 and 49 years old in good health and CMV-seronegative. The gene calls are TRBV30 and TRBJ2-7; 8 nucleotides agree with TRBD1. The CDR3 reads CAWSTRTGQSSYEQYF. The CDR3 DNA follows: TGTGCCTGGTCAACCCGGACAGGGCAAAGCTCCTACGAGCAGTACTTC.